A selection of T cell receptor beta chains follows, all from one sample in a study of cytomegalovirus exposure and HLA in healthy donors. Assay used: immunoSEQ multiplex PCR; TCRdb lists only in-frame clones, some missing. The sample contains over 85,000 clones, around 84% of which appear only once. The sample consisted of PBMCs. These receptors were collected from a woman aged 25 to 45 in good health and CMV-seronegative. Each CDR3 is given with its conserved first and last residue. The order of the fields is J gene, D gene, clone size, V gene, CDR3 protein, CDR3 DNA. D genes are given only for firm matches. Rows may omit the clone size; those that give it use once, few, many or a size class.

TRBJ2-5	-	-	TRBV2	CASSLGSQETQYF	TGTGCCAGCAGTCTAGGTAGCCAAGAGACCCAGTACTTC
TRBJ2-3	TRBD2	-	TRBV5-1	CASSLVGAGGPDTQYF	TGCGCCAGCAGCTTGGTCGGGGCGGGAGGGCCAGATACGCAGTATTTT
TRBJ2-7	-	-	TRBV4-3	CASSQGPGFEQYF	TGCGCCAGCAGCCAAGGCCCAGGCTTCGAGCAGTACTTC
TRBJ1-1	-	-	TRBV7-2	CASSFREDRMNTEAFF	TGTGCCAGCAGCTTTAGAGAAGACAGGATGAACACTGAAGCTTTCTTT
TRBJ2-7	-	-	TRBV11-2	CASSSWTDYEQYF	TGTGCCAGCAGCTCATGGACAGACTACGAGCAGTACTTC
TRBJ1-5	TRBD1	-	TRBV10-3	CAISGTLTGGRLQPQHF	TGTGCCATCAGTGGGACCCTAACAGGGGGCCGCCTTCAGCCCCAGCATTTT
TRBJ2-2	TRBD1	-	TRBV4-1	CASSQGQGEAGELFF	TGCGCCAGCAGCCAGGGACAGGGGGAGGCCGGGGAGCTGTTTTTT
TRBJ2-7	TRBD1	-	TRBV13	CASSSAQGWASYEQYF	TGTGCCAGCAGCTCTGCACAGGGGTGGGCCTCCTACGAGCAGTACTTC
TRBJ1-6	-	-	TRBV7-2	CASSWGLSYNSPLHF	TGTGCCAGCAGCTGGGGCTTATCCTATAATTCACCCCTCCACTTT
TRBJ2-1	TRBD2	-	TRBV7-8	CASTNSGGYNEQFF	TGTGCCAGCACCAATAGCGGGGGGTACAATGAGCAGTTCTTC
TRBJ2-6	-	-	TRBV14	CASSLHPANVLTF	TGTGCCAGCAGCCTACATCCGGCCAACGTCCTGACTTTC
TRBJ1-1	-	few	TRBV6-5	CASSYVPRNTEAFF	TGTGCCAGCAGTTACGTCCCGAGGAACACTGAAGCTTTCTTT
TRBJ1-6	-	-	TRBV5-1	CASSLEEGRNSPLHF	TGCGCCAGCAGCTTGGAGGAGGGGCGGAATTCACCCCTCCACTTT
TRBJ2-7	TRBD1	-	TRBV30	CAWSFGQGLEQYF	TGTGCCTGGAGCTTTGGACAGGGCCTCGAGCAGTACTTC
TRBJ2-7	-	-	TRBV4-1	CASSQGVTGIYEQYF	TGCGCCAGCAGCCAAGGGGTTACAGGGATTTACGAGCAGTACTTC
TRBJ1-2	TRBD1	few	TRBV4-2	CASSQAQGGYGYTF	TGTGCCAGCAGCCAAGCACAGGGGGGCTATGGCTACACCTTC
TRBJ2-7	-	-	TRBV28	CASRLEQGPRAYEQYF	TGTGCCAGCAGGCTCGAACAGGGCCCCCGTGCCTACGAGCAGTACTTC
TRBJ1-1	TRBD1	-	TRBV11-2	CASRADRAMNTEAFF	TGTGCCAGCAGGGCGGACAGGGCTATGAACACTGAAGCTTTCTTT
TRBJ1-2	-	-	TRBV6-6	CASTYPDREYGYTF	TGTGCCAGCACCTATCCGGACAGAGAGTATGGCTACACCTTC
TRBJ1-5	TRBD1	-	TRBV15	CATSTGQGASQPQHF	TGTGCCACCAGCACGGGACAGGGGGCGAGTCAGCCCCAGCATTTT
TRBJ2-7	TRBD2	-	TRBV6-5	CASSHTTGGVYEQYF	TGTGCCAGCAGCCACACTACCGGGGGGGTCTACGAGCAGTACTTC
TRBJ1-1	-	-	TRBV7-7	CASSEHRVGRTEAFF	TGTGCTAGCAGCGAGCACAGGGTCGGGCGCACTGAAGCTTTCTTT
TRBJ1-5	TRBD1	-	TRBV2	CASSDIGTDSNQPQHF	TGTGCCAGCAGTGATATCGGGACAGATAGCAATCAGCCCCAGCATTTT
TRBJ1-4	-	-	TRBV4-3	CASSQVLEANEKLFF	TGCGCCAGCAGCCAAGTCCTAGAGGCCAATGAAAAACTGTTTTTT
TRBJ2-3	-	-	TRBV7-9	CASSNIGQDSTDTQYF	TGTGCCAGCAGCAATATAGGACAAGATAGCACAGATACGCAGTATTTT
TRBJ2-7	-	-	TRBV6-5	CASKVGGSYEQYF	TGTGCCAGCAAGGTAGGGGGCTCCTACGAGCAGTACTTC
TRBJ1-1	-	few	TRBV7-6	CASSLFGNTEAFF	TGTGCCAGCAGCTTATTCGGGAACACTGAAGCTTTCTTT
TRBJ2-1	-	-	TRBV29-1	CSVEDHRGSSYNEQFF	TGCAGCGTTGAAGATCATAGGGGGAGCTCCTACAATGAGCAGTTCTTC
TRBJ1-2	TRBD1	-	TRBV2	CASSGDSSYGYTF	TGTGCCAGCAGCGGGGACAGCTCCTATGGCTACACCTTC
TRBJ1-4	TRBD1	-	TRBV18	CASSPGTGPEKLFF	TGTGCCAGCTCACCCGGGACAGGGCCCGAAAAACTGTTTTTT
TRBJ1-1	TRBD1	-	TRBV7-9	CASSLGQGAIIEAFF	TGTGCCAGCAGCTTGGGACAGGGGGCCATAATTGAAGCTTTCTTT
TRBJ2-2	TRBD2	once	TRBV15	CATSTSRTSGGGNTGELFF	TGTGCCACCAGCACTAGTAGGACTAGCGGGGGGGGTAACACCGGGGAGCTGTTTTTT
TRBJ2-6	-	-	TRBV4-2	CASRPSEASGANVLTF	TGTGCCAGCAGACCCTCCGAGGCCTCTGGGGCCAACGTCCTGACTTTC
TRBJ1-2	-	-	TRBV15	CATSRDTGSIGYTF	TGTGCCACCAGCAGAGATACAGGGTCGATTGGCTACACCTTC
TRBJ1-2	TRBD1	-	TRBV5-1	CASSYWTGGNYGYTF	TGCGCCAGCAGCTATTGGACAGGGGGCAACTATGGCTACACCTTC
TRBJ2-7	-	-	TRBV4-3	CASSRSRGFYEQYF	TGCGCCAGCAGCCGCTCCAGGGGATTCTACGAGCAGTACTTC
TRBJ2-1	TRBD2	-	TRBV4-1	CASSQVGTSSYNEQFF	TGCGCCAGCAGCCAAGTGGGGACTAGCTCCTACAATGAGCAGTTCTTC
TRBJ1-6	-	-	TRBV4-2	CASSHGEGHYNSPLHF	TGTGCCAGCAGCCATGGGGAAGGACACTATAATTCACCCCTCCACTTT
TRBJ1-1	-	-	TRBV5-1	CASSLRGTNTEAFF	TGCGCCAGCAGCTTGAGGGGCACGAACACTGAAGCTTTCTTT
TRBJ2-1	-	-	TRBV4-3	CASSQGPGVSYNEQFF	TGCGCCAGCAGCCAAGGACCGGGAGTGTCCTACAATGAGCAGTTCTTC
TRBJ1-2	-	-	TRBV28	CASSPGGAPRYTF	TGTGCCAGCAGCCCCGGGGGGGCCCCGAGATACACCTTC
TRBJ1-1	TRBD1	-	TRBV19	CASRITGAEAFF	TGTGCCAGTAGAATAACAGGGGCCGAAGCTTTCTTT
TRBJ1-4	TRBD1	-	TRBV29-1	CSVTGTGPEKLFF	TGCAGCGTGACCGGGACAGGGCCCGAAAAACTGTTTTTT
TRBJ2-1	TRBD2	-	TRBV11-3	CAFHSGRVVNEQFF	TGTGCCTTTCATAGCGGGAGGGTGGTCAATGAGCAGTTCTTC
TRBJ2-2	-	-	TRBV7-3	CASSSNPPSGELFF	TGTGCCAGCAGCTCTAACCCCCCTAGCGGGGAGCTGTTTTTT
TRBJ1-1	TRBD1	few	TRBV28	CASRDVTGRRTEAFF	TGTGCCAGCAGGGACGTGACAGGGAGGCGGACTGAAGCTTTCTTT
TRBJ2-7	-	-	TRBV4-3	CASSQDHSGDYEQYF	TGCGCCAGCAGCCAAGATCATTCAGGGGACTACGAGCAGTACTTC
TRBJ1-5	-	few	TRBV6-1	CASSADSNNQPQHF	TGTGCCAGCAGTGCGGACAGTAACAATCAGCCCCAGCATTTT
TRBJ2-7	-	once	TRBV10-2	CASSESGGMLYEQYF	TGCGCCAGCAGTGAGTCGGGGGGAATGTTGTACGAGCAGTACTTC
TRBJ1-1	-	-	TRBV29-1	CSVGRQPNTEAFF	TGCAGCGTTGGCAGACAACCGAACACTGAAGCTTTCTTT
TRBJ1-4	-	-	TRBV28	CASSFWHGNEKLFF	TGTGCCAGCAGTTTCTGGCATGGCAATGAAAAACTGTTTTTT
TRBJ2-2	TRBD2	-	TRBV6-1	CASSEGLAGGPNTGELFF	TGTGCCAGCAGTGAGGGACTAGCGGGAGGGCCGAACACCGGGGAGCTGTTTTTT
TRBJ1-5	-	few	TRBV6-1	CASGGGRVWGQPQHF	TGTGCCAGCGGCGGGGGGCGCGTATGGGGTCAGCCCCAGCATTTT
TRBJ2-7	-	-	TRBV10-3	CATDAGGYEQYF	TGTGCCACAGACGCCGGGGGCTACGAGCAGTACTTC
TRBJ1-4	TRBD1	-	TRBV30	CAWSRDSLGEKLFF	TGTGCCTGGAGCCGGGACAGCCTGGGTGAAAAACTGTTTTTT
TRBJ2-3	TRBD2	-	TRBV6-5	CASSRLAGSTDTQYF	TGTGCCAGCAGTCGACTAGCGGGGTCCACAGATACGCAGTATTTT
TRBJ2-3	TRBD2	-	TRBV4-2	CASSPAGGPTDTQYF	TGTGCCAGCAGCCCAGCGGGAGGACCCACAGATACGCAGTATTTT
TRBJ2-1	-	-	TRBV28	CASGQGTGFTGGLHNEQFF	TGTGCCAGCGGCCAAGGGACAGGCTTTACCGGGGGGCTCCACAATGAGCAGTTCTTC
TRBJ2-7	-	-	TRBV5-1	CASSLGGGGGEQYF	TGCGCCAGCAGCTTGGGTGGGGGAGGAGGCGAGCAGTACTTC
TRBJ1-5	-	-	TRBV7-8	CASSARFVNQPQHF	TGTGCCAGCAGCGCCCGGTTTGTCAATCAGCCCCAGCATTTT